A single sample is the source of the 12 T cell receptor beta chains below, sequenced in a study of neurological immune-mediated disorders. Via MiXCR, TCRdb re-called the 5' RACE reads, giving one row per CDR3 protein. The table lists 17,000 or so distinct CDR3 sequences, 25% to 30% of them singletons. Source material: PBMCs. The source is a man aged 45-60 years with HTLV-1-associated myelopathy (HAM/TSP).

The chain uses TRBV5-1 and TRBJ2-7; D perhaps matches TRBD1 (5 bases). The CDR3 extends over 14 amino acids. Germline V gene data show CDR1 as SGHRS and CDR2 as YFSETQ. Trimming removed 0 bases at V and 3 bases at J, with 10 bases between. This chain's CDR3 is CASSLAAGNYEQYF. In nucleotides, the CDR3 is TGCGCCAGCAGCTTGGCGGCAGGGAACTACGAGCAGTACTTC.

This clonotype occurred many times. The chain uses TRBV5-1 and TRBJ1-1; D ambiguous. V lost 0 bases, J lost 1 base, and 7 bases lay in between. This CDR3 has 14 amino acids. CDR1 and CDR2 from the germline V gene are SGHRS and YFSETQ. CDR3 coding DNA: TGCGCCAGCAGCTTGGAAAGGGCGAACACTGAAGCTTTCTTT. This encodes CASSLERANTEAFF.

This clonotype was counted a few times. The CDR3 loop reads CASSLGTGGREEKLFF. CDR3 sequence (DNA): TGTGCCAGCAGTCTCGGGACAGGGGGCAGGGAAGAAAAACTGTTTTTT. This chain joins TRBV12-3 or TRBV12-4 and TRBJ1-4; 12 nucleotides align to TRBD1. The CDR3 length is 16 residues. The trim removed 5 bases at V and 8 bases at J, leaving 9 bases unmatched.

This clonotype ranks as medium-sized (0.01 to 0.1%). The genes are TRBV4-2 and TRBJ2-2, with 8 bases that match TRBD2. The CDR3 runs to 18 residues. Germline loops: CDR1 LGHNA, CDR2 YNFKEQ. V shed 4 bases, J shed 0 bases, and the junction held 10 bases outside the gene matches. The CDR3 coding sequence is TGTGCCAGCAGCCGAGAAGTGTTAGCGGGGCCGAACACCGGGGAGCTGTTTTTT. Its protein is CASSREVLAGPNTGELFF.

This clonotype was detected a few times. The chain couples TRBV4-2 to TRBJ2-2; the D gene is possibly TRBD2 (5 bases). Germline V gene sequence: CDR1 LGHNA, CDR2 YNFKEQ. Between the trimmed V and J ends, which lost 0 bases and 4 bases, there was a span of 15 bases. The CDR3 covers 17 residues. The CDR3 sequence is CASSQDGSNAGTGELFF. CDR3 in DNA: TGTGCCAGCAGCCAAGATGGGTCGAACGCGGGCACCGGGGAGCTGTTTTTT.

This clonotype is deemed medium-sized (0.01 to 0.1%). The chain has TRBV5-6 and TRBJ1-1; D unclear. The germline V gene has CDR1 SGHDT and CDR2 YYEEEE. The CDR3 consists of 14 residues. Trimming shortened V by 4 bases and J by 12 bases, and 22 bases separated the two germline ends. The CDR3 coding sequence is TGTGCCAGCAGCCCGCCGGCAATTAGGGAGGCGACTTTCTTT. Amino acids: CASSPPAIREATFF.

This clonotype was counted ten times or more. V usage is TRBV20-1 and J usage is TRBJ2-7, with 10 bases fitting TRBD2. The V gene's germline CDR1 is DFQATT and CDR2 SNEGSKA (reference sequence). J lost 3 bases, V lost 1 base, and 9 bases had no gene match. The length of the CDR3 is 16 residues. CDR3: CSARGLAGGLLYEQYF. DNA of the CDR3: TGCAGTGCTAGAGGGTTAGCGGGAGGCCTACTCTACGAGCAGTACTTC.

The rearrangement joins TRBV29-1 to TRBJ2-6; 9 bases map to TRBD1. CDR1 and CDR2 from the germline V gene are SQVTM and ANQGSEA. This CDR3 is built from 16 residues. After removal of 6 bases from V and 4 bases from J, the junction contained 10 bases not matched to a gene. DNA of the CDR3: TGCAGCGTGGGTTCACAGGGGGCGCAGGGGGCCAACGTCCTGACTTTC. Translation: CSVGSQGAQGANVLTF.

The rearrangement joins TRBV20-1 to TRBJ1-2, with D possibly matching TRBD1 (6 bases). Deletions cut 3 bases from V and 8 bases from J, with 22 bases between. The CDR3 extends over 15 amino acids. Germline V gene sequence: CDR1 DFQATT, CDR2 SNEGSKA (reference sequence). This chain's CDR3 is CSARPPRDTGRGYTF. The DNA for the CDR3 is TGCAGTGCTAGGCCCCCCCGGGACACAGGGAGGGGCTACACCTTC.

CDR3: CSASGRGDYGYTF. The CDR3 DNA is TGCAGTGCCAGCGGAAGGGGCGACTATGGCTACACCTTC. The genes are TRBV20-1 and TRBJ1-2, with a weak D call TRBD1 (5 bases). CDR3 length: 13 amino acids. Germline V gene lookup returns CDR1 DFQATT and CDR2 SNEGSKA (reference sequence). Trimming removed 6 bases from V and 3 bases from J, with 14 bases in between.

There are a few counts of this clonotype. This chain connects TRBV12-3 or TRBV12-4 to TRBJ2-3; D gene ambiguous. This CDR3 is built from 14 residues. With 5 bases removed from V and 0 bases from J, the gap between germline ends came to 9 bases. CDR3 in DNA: TGTGCCAGCAGTCCCCCGGTAAGCACAGATACGCAGTATTTT. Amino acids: CASSPPVSTDTQYF.

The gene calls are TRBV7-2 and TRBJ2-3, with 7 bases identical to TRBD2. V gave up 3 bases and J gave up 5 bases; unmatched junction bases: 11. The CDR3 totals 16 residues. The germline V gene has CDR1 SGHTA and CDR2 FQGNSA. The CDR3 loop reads CASSLQPPGGGDTQYF. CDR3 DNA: TGTGCCAGCAGCTTGCAACCCCCAGGCGGGGGAGATACGCAGTATTTT.